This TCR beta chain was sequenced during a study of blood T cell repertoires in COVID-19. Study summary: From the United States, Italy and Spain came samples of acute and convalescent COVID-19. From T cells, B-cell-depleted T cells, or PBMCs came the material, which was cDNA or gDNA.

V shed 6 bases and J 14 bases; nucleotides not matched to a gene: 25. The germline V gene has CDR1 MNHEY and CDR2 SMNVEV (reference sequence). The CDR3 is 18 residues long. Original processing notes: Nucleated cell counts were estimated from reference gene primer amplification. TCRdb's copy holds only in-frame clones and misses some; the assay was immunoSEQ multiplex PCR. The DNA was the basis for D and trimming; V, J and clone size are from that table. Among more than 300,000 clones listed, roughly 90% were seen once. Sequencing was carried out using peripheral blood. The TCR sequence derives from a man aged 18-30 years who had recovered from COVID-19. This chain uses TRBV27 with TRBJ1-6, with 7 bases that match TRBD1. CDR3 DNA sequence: TGTGCCAGCAGCACTTTTAATAAAAATACAGGGGAGAGGATGTCCCTCCACTTT. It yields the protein CASSTFNKNTGERMSLHF.